These T cell receptor beta chains were read from a single sample in a study of T cells in Graves' hyperthyroidism and ophthalmopathy. TCRdb reanalysed the multiplex PCR reads using MiXCR and keeps one entry per CDR3 protein. The sample includes fewer than 800,000 distinct CDR3 sequences, roughly 15% of them seen just once. Input material: blood. These receptors came from a man younger than 30 with Graves' hyperthyroidism. The CDR3 runs from the conserved cysteine through the conserved F or W. Fields, in order: V gene, clone size, J gene, CDR3 protein. Only some rows state a clone size, as once, few, many or a class for expanded clones.

>TRBV7-9|few|TRBJ2-3
CASSRGSGSTNTQYF
>TRBV2|.|TRBJ1-4
CASSDPGVTNEKLFF
>TRBV3-1|.|TRBJ2-7
CASSQEYGGRLYEQYF
>TRBV5-8|.|TRBJ2-2
CASSLLDDGTGELFF
>TRBV12-3/TRBV12-4|.|TRBJ2-5
CASSTSHTTFSYF
>TRBV7-9|.|TRBJ2-2
CASSFPGQGPTGELFF
>TRBV12-3/TRBV12-4|.|TRBJ2-7
CASSPEAYEQYF
>TRBV28|.|TRBJ1-1
CASRSDRDRAFF
>TRBV11-3|many|TRBJ2-1
CASSLADRRGNEQFF
>TRBV28|few|TRBJ2-1
CASSFFEPLAGGDNEQFF
>TRBV28|many|TRBJ2-1
CASTSGGGWEYNEQFF
>TRBV24-1|many|TRBJ2-1
CATSDSVRRDRVGNEQFF
>TRBV12-3/TRBV12-4|many|TRBJ2-1
CASSLLAGPHNEQFF
>TRBV7-3|many|TRBJ2-2
CASSFTAGSGELFF
>TRBV7-9|many|TRBJ1-1
CASSLREGTEAFF
>TRBV9|few|TRBJ2-3
CASSVVAASGNTDTQYF
>TRBV4-2|many|TRBJ2-7
CASSRGLADLSEQYF
>TRBV15|.|TRBJ2-3
CATSDRRSSTDTQYF
>TRBV7-8|many|TRBJ2-1
CASSLTSGRTLNEQFF
>TRBV7-9|few|TRBJ1-1
CASSLDGEAFF
>TRBV11-2|many|TRBJ2-1
CASSPISGRSYNEQFF
>TRBV19|.|TRBJ1-4
CASSVRYGQGRLDEKLFF